This TCR beta chain was sequenced in a study of neurological immune-mediated disorders. The CDR3 length is 15 residues. Per the germline V gene, CDR1 is LGHDT and CDR2 is YNNKEL (reference sequence). V lost 4 bases to trimming and J lost 4 bases, with 14 bases between them. Template-switch 5'RACE cDNA synthesis added a 10-nucleotide unique molecular identifier. MiXCR, applied by TCRdb to the 5' RACE reads, yields one record per CDR3 protein. This table has 40,000 to 45,000 distinct CDR3 sequences, about 13% appearing once. Among the participants, healthy controls were blood bank volunteers in Maryland, USA. The unsorted libraries originated from 2 million PBMCs that had been stored at -80 C.

The gene calls are TRBV3-1 and TRBJ2-1, with D possibly being TRBD2 (7 bases). Input material: PBMCs. The TCR was taken from a female donor in good health. DNA of the CDR3: TGTGCCAGCAGCCTCTGGGGGGGGGCTTACAATGAGCAGTTCTTC. It specifies CASSLWGGAYNEQFF.